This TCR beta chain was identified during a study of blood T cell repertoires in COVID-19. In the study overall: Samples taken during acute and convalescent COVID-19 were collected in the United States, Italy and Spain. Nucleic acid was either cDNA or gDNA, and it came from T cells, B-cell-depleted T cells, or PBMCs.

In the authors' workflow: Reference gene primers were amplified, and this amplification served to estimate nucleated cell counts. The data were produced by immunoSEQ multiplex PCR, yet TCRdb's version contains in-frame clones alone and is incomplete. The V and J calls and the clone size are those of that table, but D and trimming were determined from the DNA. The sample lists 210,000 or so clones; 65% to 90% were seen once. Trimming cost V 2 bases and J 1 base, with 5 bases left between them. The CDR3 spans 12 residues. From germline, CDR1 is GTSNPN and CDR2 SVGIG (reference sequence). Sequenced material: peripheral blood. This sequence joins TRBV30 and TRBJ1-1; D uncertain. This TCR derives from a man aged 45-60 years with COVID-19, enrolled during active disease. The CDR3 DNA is TGTGCCTGGAGTCCAGGGAACACTGAAGCTTTCTTT. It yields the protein CAWSPGNTEAFF.